The 14 T cell receptor beta chains below come from one sample, sequenced in a study of OX40 agonist ivuxolimab in advanced cancers. The table came from immunoSEQ multiplex PCR; TCRdb's copy has only in-frame clones and leaves some out. The table lists tens of thousands of clones, about 88% of them singletons. This specimen was CD4+ or CD8+ T cells sorted from blood, taken in a trial of the OX40 agonist ivuxolimab. The receptors here all came from an adult with an advanced solid tumor such as melanoma, head and neck, liver or kidney cancer.

The CDR3 reads CATSRVGRTSGGAGEQFF. CDR3 nucleotides: TGTGCCACCAGCAGAGTTGGTCGGACTAGCGGGGGGGCCGGAGAGCAGTTCTTC. The chain has TRBV15 and TRBJ2-1, with 15 bases fitting TRBD2. This CDR3 spans 18 amino acids. CDR1 and CDR2 (germline): LNHNV, YYDKDF (reference sequence). V trimming: 1 base; J trimming: 10 bases; junction bases outside the gene matches: 11.

CDR3 residues: CASSEFGTYF. DNA of the CDR3: TGTGCCAGCAGTGAATTTGGCACGTACTTC. The rearrangement links TRBV6-1 to TRBJ2-7; D is unresolved. Germline V lookup: CDR1 MNHNS, CDR2 SASEGT. The CDR3 runs to 10 residues. V shed 2 bases and J shed 12 bases, with 8 bases lying between them.

V is TRBV6-6 and J is TRBJ1-6; D is unresolved. Trimming stripped 2 bases from V and 5 bases from J, with 10 bases between. The germline gives CDR1 MNHNY, CDR2 SVGAGI (reference sequence). This CDR3 is 15 amino acids long. The CDR3 loop reads CASSYGAADNSPLHF. CDR3 in DNA: TGTGCCAGCAGTTACGGTGCAGCCGATAATTCACCCCTCCACTTT.

The chain couples TRBV5-8 to TRBJ1-2; D ambiguous. CDR3 length: 12 amino acids. Germline CDR1 is SGHTS and CDR2 is YDEGEE. V was trimmed by 4 bases and J by 7 bases, leaving 11 bases between them. The CDR3 loop is CASSLRAAGYTF. DNA of the CDR3: TGTGCCAGCAGCCTCCGCGCGGCTGGCTACACCTTC. Looking up the rest from reference TRBV5-8 and TRBJ1-2 gives the full variable domain: EAGVTQSPTHLIKTRGQQATLRCSPISGHTSVYWYQQALGLGLQFLLWYDEGEERNRGNFPPRFSGRQFPNYSSELNVNALELEDSALYLCASSLRAAGYTFGSGTRLTVV.

Of note for this clone: At one end, the junction sequence differs from germline, possibly due to a read error. This chain joins TRBV15 and TRBJ1-5; TRBD1 aligns across 8 bases. The CDR3 consists of 15 residues. Looked up from germline, CDR1 is LNHNV and CDR2 is YYDKDF (reference sequence). DNA of the CDR3: TGTGCCGCCAGCAGAGGGGACAGGTTCGATCAGCCCCAGCATTTT. Its protein is CAASRGDRFDQPQHF.

The chain is built from TRBV27 and TRBJ1-5; D not certain. The CDR3 has 15 amino acids. V dropped 7 bases and J dropped 0 bases, with 13 bases sitting between them. Germline V gene sequence: CDR1 MNHEY, CDR2 SMNVEV (reference sequence). The CDR3 reads CASTLYLGSNQPQHF. DNA of the CDR3: TGTGCCAGCACTCTCTACCTGGGTAGCAATCAGCCCCAGCATTTT.

The CDR3 DNA follows: TGTGCCAGTAGCCAGGGACTAGCGAGCTACGAGCAGTACTTC. Translation: CASSQGLASYEQYF. The chain has TRBV19 and TRBJ2-7, with TRBD2 matching over 10 bases. Germline CDR1 LNHDA, CDR2 SQIVND (reference sequence). The ends lost 6 bases at V and 3 bases at J; junction bases unmatched: 5. The CDR3 spans 14 residues.

V is TRBV9 and J is TRBJ2-1; D possibly uses TRBD1 or TRBD2 (5 bases each). Germline V gene data show CDR1 as SGDLS and CDR2 as YYNGEE. Trimming took 0 bases from V and 4 from J, leaving 11 bases between them. The CDR3 is 15 residues long. The CDR3 DNA reads as TGTGCCAGCAGCGTAGCAGGGACCGATTACAATGAGCAGTTCTTC. Amino acids: CASSVAGTDYNEQFF.

The genes are TRBV2 and TRBJ1-1; D is possibly TRBD1 (5 bases). CDR1 SNHLY and CDR2 FYNNEI come from the germline V gene. V gave up 7 bases and J gave up 4 bases, with 13 bases separating them. The CDR3 loop spans 13 amino acids. The CDR3 loop is CASTEGFLTEAFF. The CDR3 DNA sequence: TGTGCCAGCACAGAGGGGTTCCTCACTGAAGCTTTCTTT.

This chain uses TRBV7-2 with TRBJ1-3; D might be TRBD1 (6 bases). CDR1 and CDR2 from the germline V gene are SGHTA and FQGNSA. The CDR3 runs 17 residues. Trimming shortened V by 4 bases and J by 0 bases, and 16 bases separated the two germline ends. The CDR3 DNA sequence: TGTGCCAGCAGCTACCGGGACATAAAATACTCTGGAAACACCATATATTTT. This encodes CASSYRDIKYSGNTIYF. Full variable domain (remainder filled in from reference TRBV7-2 and TRBJ1-3): GAGVSQSPSNKVTEKGKDVELRCDPISGHTALYWYRQSLGQGLEFLIYFQGNSAPDKSGLPSDRFSAERTGGSVSTLTIQRTQQEDSAVYLCASSYRDIKYSGNTIYFGEGSWLTVV.

The rearrangement uses TRBV7-2 and TRBJ2-5; a possible D gene is TRBD1 (6 bases). Germline V gene lookup returns CDR1 SGHTA and CDR2 FQGNSA. V lost 5 bases and J lost 5, with 12 bases in between. This CDR3 contains 13 residues. CDR3 bases: TGTGCCAGCAGCCGGGATGGGGGCGAGACCCAGTACTTC. It codes for CASSRDGGETQYF.

This clone has just one count. J is TRBJ2-5 and V is TRBV27; D unresolved. CDR1 is MNHEY and CDR2 is SMNVEV in the germline V gene (reference sequence). V was shortened by 0 bases and J by 2 bases, with 4 bases between the two germline ends. The CDR3 is 13 residues long. The DNA for the CDR3 is TGTGCCAGCAGTTTATCGAGGCAAGAGACCCAGTACTTC. This encodes CASSLSRQETQYF.

The chain is built from TRBV19 and TRBJ1-5; the D gene is possibly TRBD1 (5 bases). Germline CDR1 and CDR2: LNHDA and SQIVND (reference sequence). Trimming pared 5 bases from V and 5 bases from J, leaving 16 bases between. This CDR3 has 15 residues. For the CDR3, the DNA is TGTGCCAGTAGTGCGGGCACGCGGGGGTATCAGCCCCAGCATTTT. This encodes CASSAGTRGYQPQHF.

This clone occurred once. This chain joins TRBV5-1 and TRBJ2-1; the match to TRBD1 covers 7 bases. The ends lost 0 bases at V and 8 bases at J; junction bases unmatched: 5. The CDR3 sequence is 14 residues long. The V gene's germline CDR1 is SGHRS and CDR2 YFSETQ. The DNA of the CDR3 is TGCGCCAGCAGCTTGGCAGGGGGACGGGATGAGCAGTTCTTC. Translated: CASSLAGGRDEQFF.